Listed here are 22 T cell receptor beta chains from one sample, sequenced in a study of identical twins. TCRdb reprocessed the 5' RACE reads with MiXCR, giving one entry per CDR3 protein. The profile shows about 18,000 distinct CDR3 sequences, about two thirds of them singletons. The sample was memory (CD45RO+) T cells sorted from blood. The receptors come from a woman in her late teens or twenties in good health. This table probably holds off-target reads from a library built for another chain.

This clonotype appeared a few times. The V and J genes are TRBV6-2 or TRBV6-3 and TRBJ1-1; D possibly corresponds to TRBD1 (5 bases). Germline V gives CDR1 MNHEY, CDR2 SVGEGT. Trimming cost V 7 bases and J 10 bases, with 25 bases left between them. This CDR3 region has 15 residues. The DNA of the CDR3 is TGTGCCAGCATCTTGGACCAGGGAGGCCATGGGGGAGCTTTCTTT. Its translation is CASILDQGGHGGAFF.

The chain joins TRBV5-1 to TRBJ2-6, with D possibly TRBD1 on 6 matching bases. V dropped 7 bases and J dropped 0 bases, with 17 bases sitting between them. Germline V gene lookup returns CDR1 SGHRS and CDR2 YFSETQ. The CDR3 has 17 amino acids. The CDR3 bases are TGCGCCAGCCAGACAGGCGTTCTCTTCTCTGGGGCCAACGTCCTGACTTTC. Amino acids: CASQTGVLFSGANVLTF.

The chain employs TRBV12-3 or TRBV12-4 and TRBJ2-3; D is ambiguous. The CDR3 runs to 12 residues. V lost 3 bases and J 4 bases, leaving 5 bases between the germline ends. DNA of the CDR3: TGTGCCAGCAGTTTCGGCTCAGATACGCAGTATTTT. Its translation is CASSFGSDTQYF.

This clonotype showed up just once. The CDR3 spells CASRHRGASGRSQPSYEQYF. CDR3 nucleotide sequence: TGTGCCAGCCGCCACCGTGGGGCTAGCGGGAGGTCCCAACCCTCCTACGAGCAGTACTTC. The chain combines TRBV27 with TRBJ2-7; 11 positions match TRBD2. The junction had 21 bases not matched to a gene; V was cut back by 8 bases and J by 0 bases. This CDR3 has 20 amino acids. Germline assignment: CDR1 MNHEY and CDR2 SMNVEV (reference sequence).

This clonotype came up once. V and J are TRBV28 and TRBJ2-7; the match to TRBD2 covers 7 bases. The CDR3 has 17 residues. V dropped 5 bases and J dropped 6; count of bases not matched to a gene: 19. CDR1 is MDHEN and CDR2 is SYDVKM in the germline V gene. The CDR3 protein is CASSGFGEGMGLAEQYF. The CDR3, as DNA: TGTGCCAGCAGTGGTTTCGGGGAGGGCATGGGGTTGGCCGAGCAGTACTTC.

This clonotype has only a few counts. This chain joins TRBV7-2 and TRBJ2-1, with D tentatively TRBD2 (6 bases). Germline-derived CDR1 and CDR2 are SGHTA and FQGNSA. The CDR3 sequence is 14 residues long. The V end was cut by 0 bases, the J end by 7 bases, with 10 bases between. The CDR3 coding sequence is TGTGCCAGCAGCTTAGCCATAGCGGTGAATGAGCAGTTCTTC. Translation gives CASSLAIAVNEQFF.

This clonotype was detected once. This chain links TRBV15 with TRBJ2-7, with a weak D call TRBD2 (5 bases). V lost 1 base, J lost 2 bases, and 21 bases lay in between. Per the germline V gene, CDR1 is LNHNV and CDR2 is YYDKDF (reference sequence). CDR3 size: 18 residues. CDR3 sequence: CATSRGTGSQITTYEQYF. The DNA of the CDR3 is TGTGCCACCAGCAGAGGAACGGGGTCCCAAATAACGACCTACGAGCAGTACTTC.

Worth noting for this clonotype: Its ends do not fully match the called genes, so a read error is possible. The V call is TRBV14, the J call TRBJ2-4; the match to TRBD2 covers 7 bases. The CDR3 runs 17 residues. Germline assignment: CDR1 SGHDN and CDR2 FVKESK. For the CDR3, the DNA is TGTGCCAGCAGCCAAGGAAGGGCGGGAGCGTCCAAAAACATTAAGTACTTC. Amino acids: CASSQGRAGASKNIKYF.

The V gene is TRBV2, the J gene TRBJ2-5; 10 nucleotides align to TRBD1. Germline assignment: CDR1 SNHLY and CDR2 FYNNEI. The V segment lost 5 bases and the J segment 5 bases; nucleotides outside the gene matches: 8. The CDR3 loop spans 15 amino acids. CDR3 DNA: TGTGCCAGCAGTCAACGGACAGGGGGAGGCGAGACCCAGTACTTC. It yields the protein CASSQRTGGGETQYF. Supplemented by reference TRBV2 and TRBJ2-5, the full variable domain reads EPEVTQTPSHQVTQMGQEVILRCVPISNHLYFYWYRQILGQKVEFLVSFYNNEISEKSEIFDDQFSVERPDGSNFTLKIRSTKLEDSAMYFCASSQRTGGGETQYFGPGTRLLVL.

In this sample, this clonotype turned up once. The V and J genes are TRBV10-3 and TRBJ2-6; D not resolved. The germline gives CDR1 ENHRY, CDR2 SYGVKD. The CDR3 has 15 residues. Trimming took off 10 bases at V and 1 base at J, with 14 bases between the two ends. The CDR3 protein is CATTSAGSGANVLTF. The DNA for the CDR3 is TGTGCCACCACAAGTGCTGGATCTGGGGCCAACGTCCTGACTTTC.

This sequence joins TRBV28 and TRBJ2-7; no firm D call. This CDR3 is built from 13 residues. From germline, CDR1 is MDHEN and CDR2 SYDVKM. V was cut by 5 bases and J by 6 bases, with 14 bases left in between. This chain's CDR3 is CASSTQATGEQYF. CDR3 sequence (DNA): TGTGCCAGCAGTACCCAGGCTACGGGCGAGCAGTACTTC.

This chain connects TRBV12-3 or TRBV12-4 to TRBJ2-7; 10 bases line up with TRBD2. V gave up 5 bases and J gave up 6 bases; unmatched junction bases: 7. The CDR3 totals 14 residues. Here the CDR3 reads CASSPGLASTEQYF. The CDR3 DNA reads TGTGCCAGCAGTCCGGGACTAGCGAGCACCGAGCAGTACTTC.

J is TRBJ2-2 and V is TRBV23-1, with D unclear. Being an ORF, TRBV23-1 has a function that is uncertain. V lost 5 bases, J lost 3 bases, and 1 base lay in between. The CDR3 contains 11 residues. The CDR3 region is CASSYTGELFF. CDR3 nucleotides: TGCGCCAGCAGTTACACCGGGGAGCTGTTTTTT.

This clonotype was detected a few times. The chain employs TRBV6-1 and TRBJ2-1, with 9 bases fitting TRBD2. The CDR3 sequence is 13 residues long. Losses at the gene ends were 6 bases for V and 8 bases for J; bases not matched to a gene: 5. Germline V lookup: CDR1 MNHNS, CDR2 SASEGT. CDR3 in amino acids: CASRASGTDEQFF. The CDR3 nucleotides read TGTGCCAGCAGAGCTAGCGGGACGGATGAGCAGTTCTTC.

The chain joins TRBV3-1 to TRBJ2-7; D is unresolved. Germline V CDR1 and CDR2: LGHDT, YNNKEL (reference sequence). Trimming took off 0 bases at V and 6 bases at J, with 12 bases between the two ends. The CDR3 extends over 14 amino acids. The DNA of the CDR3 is TGTGCCAGCAGCCAAGATTTCACAGACTCCGAGCAGTACTTC. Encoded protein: CASSQDFTDSEQYF.

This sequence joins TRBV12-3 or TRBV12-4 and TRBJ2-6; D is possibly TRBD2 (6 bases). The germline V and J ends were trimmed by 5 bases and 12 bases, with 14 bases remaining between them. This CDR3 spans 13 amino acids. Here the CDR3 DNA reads TGTGCCAGCAGTCCTACGGGAGTACGCGTCCTGACTTTC. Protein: CASSPTGVRVLTF.

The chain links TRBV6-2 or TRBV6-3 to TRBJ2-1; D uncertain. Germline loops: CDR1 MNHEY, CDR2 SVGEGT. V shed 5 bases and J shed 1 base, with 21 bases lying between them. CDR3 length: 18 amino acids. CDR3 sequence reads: CASSLPATLVSSYNEQFF. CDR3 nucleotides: TGTGCCAGCAGTCTCCCGGCCACTTTAGTAAGTTCCTACAATGAGCAGTTCTTC.

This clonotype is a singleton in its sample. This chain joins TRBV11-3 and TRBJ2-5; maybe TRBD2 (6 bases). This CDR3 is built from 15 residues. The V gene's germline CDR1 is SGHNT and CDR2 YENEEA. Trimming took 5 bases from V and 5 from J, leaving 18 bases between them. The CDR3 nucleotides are TGTGCCAGCAGCCTTGGGACGGGAGTATCGGAGACCCAGTACTTC. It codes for CASSLGTGVSETQYF.

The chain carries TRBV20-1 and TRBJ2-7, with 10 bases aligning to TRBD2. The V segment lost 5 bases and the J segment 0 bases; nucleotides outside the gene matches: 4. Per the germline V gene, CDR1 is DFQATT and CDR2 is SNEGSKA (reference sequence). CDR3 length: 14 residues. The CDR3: CSAPTSGASYEQYF. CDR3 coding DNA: TGCAGTGCTCCAACTAGCGGGGCCTCCTACGAGCAGTACTTC.

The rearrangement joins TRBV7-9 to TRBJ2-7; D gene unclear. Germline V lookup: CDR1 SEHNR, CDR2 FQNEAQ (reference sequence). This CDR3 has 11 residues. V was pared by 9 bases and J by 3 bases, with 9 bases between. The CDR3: CARRLDYEQYF. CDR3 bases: TGTGCCAGGCGGCTTGACTACGAGCAGTACTTC. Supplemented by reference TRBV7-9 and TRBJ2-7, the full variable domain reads DTGVSQNPRHKITKRGQNVTFRCDPISEHNRLYWYRQTLGQGPEFLTYFQNEAQLEKSRLLSDRFSAERPKGSFSTLEIQRTEQGDSAMYLCARRLDYEQYFGPGTRLTVT.

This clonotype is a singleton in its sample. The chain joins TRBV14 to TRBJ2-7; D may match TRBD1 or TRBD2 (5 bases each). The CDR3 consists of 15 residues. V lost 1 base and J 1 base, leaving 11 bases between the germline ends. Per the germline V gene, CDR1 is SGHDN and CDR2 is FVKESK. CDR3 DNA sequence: TGTGCCAGCAGCCAAGGAGGGACCTTTTCCTACGAGCAGTACTTC. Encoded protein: CASSQGGTFSYEQYF.

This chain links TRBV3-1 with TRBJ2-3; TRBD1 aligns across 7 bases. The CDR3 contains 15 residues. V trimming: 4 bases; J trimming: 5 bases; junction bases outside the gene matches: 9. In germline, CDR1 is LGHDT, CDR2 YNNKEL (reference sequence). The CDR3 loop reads CASSPGQARGDTQYF. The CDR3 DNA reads TGTGCCAGCAGCCCAGGACAGGCCCGAGGAGATACGCAGTATTTT.